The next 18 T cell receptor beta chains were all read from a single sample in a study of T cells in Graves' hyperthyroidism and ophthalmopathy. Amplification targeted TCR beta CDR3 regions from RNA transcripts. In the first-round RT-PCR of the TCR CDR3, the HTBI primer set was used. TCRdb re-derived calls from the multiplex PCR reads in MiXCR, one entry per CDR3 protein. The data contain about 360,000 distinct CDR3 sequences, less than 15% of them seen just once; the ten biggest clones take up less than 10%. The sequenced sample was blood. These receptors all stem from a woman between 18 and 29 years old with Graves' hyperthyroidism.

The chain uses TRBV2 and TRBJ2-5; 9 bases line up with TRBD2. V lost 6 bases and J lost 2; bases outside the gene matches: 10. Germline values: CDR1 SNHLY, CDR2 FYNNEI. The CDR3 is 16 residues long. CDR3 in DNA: TGTGCCAGCAGGAACGTGGGCGGGGGGGCTCAAGAGACCCAGTACTTC. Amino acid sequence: CASRNVGGGAQETQYF.

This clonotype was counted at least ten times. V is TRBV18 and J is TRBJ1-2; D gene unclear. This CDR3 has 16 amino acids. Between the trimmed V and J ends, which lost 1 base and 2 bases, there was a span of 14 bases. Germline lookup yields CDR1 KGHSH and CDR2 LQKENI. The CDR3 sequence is CASSPREGFPNYGYTF. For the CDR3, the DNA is TGTGCCAGCTCACCACGGGAGGGATTCCCCAACTATGGCTACACCTTC.

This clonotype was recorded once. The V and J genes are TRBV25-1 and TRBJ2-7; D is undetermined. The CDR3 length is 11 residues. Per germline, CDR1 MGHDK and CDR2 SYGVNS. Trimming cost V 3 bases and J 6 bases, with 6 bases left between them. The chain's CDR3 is CASSDIREQYF. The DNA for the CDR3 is TGTGCCAGCAGTGATATACGCGAGCAGTACTTC.

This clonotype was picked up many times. Written as DNA, the CDR3 is TGCGCCAGCAGCCCGGCTTGGGCGGCCCTAAATGAGCAGTTCTTC. As protein: CASSPAWAALNEQFF. The rearrangement joins TRBV4-3 to TRBJ2-1; D gene unclear. V was trimmed by 4 bases and J by 7 bases, leaving 17 bases between them. This CDR3 region has 15 residues. Germline assignment: CDR1 LGHNA and CDR2 YSLEER.

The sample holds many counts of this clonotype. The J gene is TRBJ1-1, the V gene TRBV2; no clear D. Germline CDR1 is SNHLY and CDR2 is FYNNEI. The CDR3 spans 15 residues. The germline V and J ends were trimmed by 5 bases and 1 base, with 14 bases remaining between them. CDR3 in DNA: TGTGCCAGCAGTTCCTCTTTATGGGCGAACACTGAAGCTTTCTTT. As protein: CASSSSLWANTEAFF.

The CDR3 protein is CASSRGGLKNTEAFF. CDR3 DNA sequence: TGTGCCAGCAGCCGGGGGGGGCTTAAGAACACTGAAGCTTTCTTT. The chain combines TRBV28 with TRBJ1-1; D may be TRBD1 (6 bases). V lost 6 bases to trimming and J lost 1 base, with 15 bases between them. The CDR3 totals 15 residues. The germline CDR1 and CDR2 sequences are MDHEN and SYDVKM.

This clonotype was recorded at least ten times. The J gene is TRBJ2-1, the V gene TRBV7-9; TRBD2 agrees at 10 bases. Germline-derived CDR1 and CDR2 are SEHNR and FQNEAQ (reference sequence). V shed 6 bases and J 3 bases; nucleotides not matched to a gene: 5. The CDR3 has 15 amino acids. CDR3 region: CASRTSSGSYNEQFF. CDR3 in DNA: TGTGCCAGCAGAACCTCTAGCGGGAGCTACAATGAGCAGTTCTTC.

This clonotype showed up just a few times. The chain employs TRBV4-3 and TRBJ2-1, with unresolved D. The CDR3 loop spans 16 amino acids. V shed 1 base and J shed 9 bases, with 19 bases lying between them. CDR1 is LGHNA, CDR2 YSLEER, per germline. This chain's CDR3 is CASSQAQETGGSEQFF. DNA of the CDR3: TGCGCCAGCAGCCAAGCCCAAGAAACTGGTGGTAGTGAGCAGTTCTTC.

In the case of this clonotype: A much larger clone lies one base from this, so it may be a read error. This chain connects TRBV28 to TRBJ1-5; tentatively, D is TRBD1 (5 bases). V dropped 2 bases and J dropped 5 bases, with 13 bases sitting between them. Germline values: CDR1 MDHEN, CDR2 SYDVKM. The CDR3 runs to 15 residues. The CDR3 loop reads CASSLRDGSYQPQHF. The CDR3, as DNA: TGTGCCAGCAGTTTACGGGACGGAAGTTATCAGCCCCAGCATTTT.

CDR3 sequence: CASSLIAGVGADTQYF. The CDR3 DNA follows: TGTGCCAGTAGTTTGATAGCGGGAGTTGGCGCAGATACGCAGTATTTT. This rearrangement joins TRBV19 to TRBJ2-3, with 9 bases fitting TRBD2. CDR1 is LNHDA and CDR2 is SQIVND in the germline V gene (reference sequence). The CDR3 totals 16 residues. Trimming at V came to 5 bases and at J to 4 bases, leaving 10 bases not matched to a gene.

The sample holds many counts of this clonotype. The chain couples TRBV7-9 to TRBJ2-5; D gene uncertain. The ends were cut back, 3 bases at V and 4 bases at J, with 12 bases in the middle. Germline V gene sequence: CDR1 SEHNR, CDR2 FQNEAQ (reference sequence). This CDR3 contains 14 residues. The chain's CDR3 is CASSLAEGRETQYF. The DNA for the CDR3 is TGTGCCAGCAGCTTGGCTGAAGGGCGAGAGACCCAGTACTTC.

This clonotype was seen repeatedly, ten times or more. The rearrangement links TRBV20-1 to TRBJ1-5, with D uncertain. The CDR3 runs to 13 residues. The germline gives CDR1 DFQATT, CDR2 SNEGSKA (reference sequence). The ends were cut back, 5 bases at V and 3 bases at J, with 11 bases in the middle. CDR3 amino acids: CSAPMGPNQPQHF. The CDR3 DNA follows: TGCAGTGCTCCCATGGGCCCCAATCAGCCCCAGCATTTT.

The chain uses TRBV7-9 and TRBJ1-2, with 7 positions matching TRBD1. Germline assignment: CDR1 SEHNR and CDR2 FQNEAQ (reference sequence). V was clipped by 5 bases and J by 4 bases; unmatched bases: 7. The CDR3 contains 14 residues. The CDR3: CASSPSGDSYGYTF. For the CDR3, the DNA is TGTGCCAGCAGCCCTAGCGGGGACAGCTATGGCTACACCTTC.

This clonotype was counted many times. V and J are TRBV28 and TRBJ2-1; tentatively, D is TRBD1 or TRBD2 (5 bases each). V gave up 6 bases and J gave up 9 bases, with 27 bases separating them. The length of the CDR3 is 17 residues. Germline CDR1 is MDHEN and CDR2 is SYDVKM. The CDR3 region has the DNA TGTGCCAGCAGCCTCGCCCGCTACAAACCCGAGGGGAGTGAGCAGTTCTTC. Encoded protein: CASSLARYKPEGSEQFF.

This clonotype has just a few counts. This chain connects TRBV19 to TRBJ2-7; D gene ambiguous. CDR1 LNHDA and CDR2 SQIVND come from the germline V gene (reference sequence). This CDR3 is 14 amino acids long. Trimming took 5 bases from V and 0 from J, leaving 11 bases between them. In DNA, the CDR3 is TGTGCCAGTAGTCCCGACGGAATCTCCTACGAGCAGTACTTC. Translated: CASSPDGISYEQYF.

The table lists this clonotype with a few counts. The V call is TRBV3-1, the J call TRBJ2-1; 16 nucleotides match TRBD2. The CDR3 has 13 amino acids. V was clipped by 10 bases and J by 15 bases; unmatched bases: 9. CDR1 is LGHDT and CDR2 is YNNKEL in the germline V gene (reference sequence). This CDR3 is CATKGLAGGPLFF. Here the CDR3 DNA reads TGTGCCACCAAGGGACTAGCGGGAGGGCCGCTGTTCTTC.

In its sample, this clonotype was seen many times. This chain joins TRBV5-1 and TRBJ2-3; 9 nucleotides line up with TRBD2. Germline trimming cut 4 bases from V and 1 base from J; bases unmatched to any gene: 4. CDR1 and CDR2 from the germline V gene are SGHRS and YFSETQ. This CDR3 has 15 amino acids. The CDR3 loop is CASSPTSGGTDTQYF. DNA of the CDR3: TGCGCCAGCAGCCCGACTAGCGGCGGCACAGATACGCAGTATTTT.

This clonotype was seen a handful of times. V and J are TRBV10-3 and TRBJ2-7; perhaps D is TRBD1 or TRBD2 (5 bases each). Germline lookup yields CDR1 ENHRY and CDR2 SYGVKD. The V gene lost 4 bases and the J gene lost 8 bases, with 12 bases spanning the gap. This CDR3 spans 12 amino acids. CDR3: CAISGGTCKQYF. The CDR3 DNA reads TGTGCCATCAGTGGGGGGACCTGCAAGCAGTACTTC.